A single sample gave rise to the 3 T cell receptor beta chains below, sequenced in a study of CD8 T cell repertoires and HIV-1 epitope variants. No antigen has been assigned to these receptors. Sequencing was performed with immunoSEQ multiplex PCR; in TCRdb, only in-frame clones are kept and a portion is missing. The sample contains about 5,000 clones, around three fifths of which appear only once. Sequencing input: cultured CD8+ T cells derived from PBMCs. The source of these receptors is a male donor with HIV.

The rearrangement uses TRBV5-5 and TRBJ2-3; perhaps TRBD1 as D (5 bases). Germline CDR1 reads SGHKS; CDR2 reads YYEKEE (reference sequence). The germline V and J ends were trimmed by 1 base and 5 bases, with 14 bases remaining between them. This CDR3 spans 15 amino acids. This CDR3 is CASSLTGRAVDTQYF. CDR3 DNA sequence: TGTGCCAGCAGCTTGACAGGCCGCGCGGTAGATACGCAGTATTTT. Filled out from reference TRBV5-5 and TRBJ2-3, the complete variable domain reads DAGVTQSPTHLIKTRGQQVTLRCSPISGHKSVSWYQQVLGQGPQFIFQYYEKEERGRGNFPDRFSARQFPNYSSELNVNALLLGDSALYLCASSLTGRAVDTQYFGPGTRLTVL.

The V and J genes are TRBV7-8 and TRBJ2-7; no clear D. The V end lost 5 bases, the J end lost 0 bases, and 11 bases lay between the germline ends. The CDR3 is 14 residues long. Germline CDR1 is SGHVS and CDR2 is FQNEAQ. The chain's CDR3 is CASSRAAASYEQYF. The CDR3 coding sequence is TGTGCCAGCAGCCGCGCGGCAGCCTCCTACGAGCAGTACTTC.

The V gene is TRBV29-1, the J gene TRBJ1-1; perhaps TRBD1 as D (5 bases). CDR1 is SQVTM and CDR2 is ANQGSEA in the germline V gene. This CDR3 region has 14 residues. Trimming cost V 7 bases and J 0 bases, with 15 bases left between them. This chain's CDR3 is CSASLTDMNTEAFF. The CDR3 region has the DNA TGCAGCGCATCCCTGACAGATATGAACACTGAAGCTTTCTTT.